The source of this T cell receptor beta chain is a study of blood T cell repertoires in COVID-19. Study summary: The origin of the acute and convalescent COVID-19 samples was the United States, Italy and Spain. The analysed material was cDNA or gDNA that came from T cells, B-cell-depleted T cells, or PBMCs.

Clones were read by immunoSEQ multiplex PCR, and TCRdb kept only the in-frame ones, dropping some. The sample has 9,500 to 12,000 clones; 88% are singletons. The V gene's germline CDR1 is SGHAT and CDR2 FQNNGV. Trimming at V came to 0 bases and at J to 1 base, leaving 6 bases not matched to a gene. The CDR3 runs to 19 residues. The TCR was taken from a human donor in a cohort sampled during active COVID-19. The sample consisted of peripheral blood. The genes are TRBV11-2 and TRBJ2-6; 10 positions match TRBD1. The CDR3 protein is CASSLDGGQGFSGANVLTF. The CDR3 nucleotides are TGTGCCAGCAGCTTAGATGGGGGACAGGGGTTTTCTGGGGCCAACGTCCTGACTTTC.